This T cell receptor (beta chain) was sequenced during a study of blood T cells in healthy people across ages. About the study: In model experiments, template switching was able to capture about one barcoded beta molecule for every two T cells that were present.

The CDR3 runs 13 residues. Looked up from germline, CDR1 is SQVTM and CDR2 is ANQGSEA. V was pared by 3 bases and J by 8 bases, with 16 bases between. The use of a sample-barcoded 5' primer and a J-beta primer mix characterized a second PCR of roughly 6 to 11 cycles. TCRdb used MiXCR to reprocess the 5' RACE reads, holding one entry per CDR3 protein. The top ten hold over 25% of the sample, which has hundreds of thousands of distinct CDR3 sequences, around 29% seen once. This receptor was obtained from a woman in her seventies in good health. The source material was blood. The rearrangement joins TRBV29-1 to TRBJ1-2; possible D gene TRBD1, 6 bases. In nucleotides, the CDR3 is TGCAGCGTTGAGCCTGAGACTAGGGGGGGCTACACCTTC. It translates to CSVEPETRGGYTF.